Listed below are T cell receptor beta chains from one sample, sequenced in a study of molecular identifiers for immune sequencing clone quantification. TCRdb fed the PCR reads into MiXCR, producing one record per CDR3 protein. The profile shows 490,000 or so distinct CDR3 sequences, roughly 24% of them singletons. Input material: naive CD8+ T cells from blood, with Jurkat cell RNA spiked in. The receptors here all came from a human donor in good health. Some libraries in this study had Jurkat cell RNA spiked in. Each CDR3 is given with its conserved first and last residue. Each record gives: V gene, clone size, CDR3 protein. Size is omitted from some rows. Given values are once, few, many or a class for expanded clones.

v_call: TRBV18
clone_size: few
cdr3_aa: CASSPLSHSEKLFF

v_call: TRBV6-5
clone_size: .
cdr3_aa: CASSYSTTGVSTEAFF

v_call: TRBV2
clone_size: .
cdr3_aa: CASSLYPASYEQYF

v_call: TRBV5-1
clone_size: .
cdr3_aa: CASSLERFLGETQYF

v_call: TRBV19
clone_size: many
cdr3_aa: CASSISGGGNTEAFF

v_call: TRBV7-9
clone_size: many
cdr3_aa: CASSLRTSGGADTQYF

v_call: TRBV7-2
clone_size: many
cdr3_aa: CASSLPGAGYEQYF

v_call: TRBV19
clone_size: .
cdr3_aa: CASSTLTGSTWGETQYF

v_call: TRBV28
clone_size: many
cdr3_aa: CASRDSGNQPQHF

v_call: TRBV27
clone_size: few
cdr3_aa: CASRSGTGGITGELFF

v_call: TRBV6-6
clone_size: few
cdr3_aa: CASSPEDIANYGYTF

v_call: TRBV19
clone_size: few
cdr3_aa: CASSILATTGELFF

v_call: TRBV9
clone_size: few
cdr3_aa: CASSVGQGPLYEQYF

v_call: TRBV18
clone_size: .
cdr3_aa: CASSLTSNTEAFF

v_call: TRBV9
clone_size: many
cdr3_aa: CASSPREWTGYTGELFF

v_call: TRBV4-1
clone_size: few
cdr3_aa: CASSPTAGYSQADYGYTF

v_call: TRBV3-1
clone_size: many
cdr3_aa: CASSQFGALYEQYF

v_call: TRBV4-1
clone_size: few
cdr3_aa: CASSQGGVGLYTQYF

v_call: TRBV19
clone_size: .
cdr3_aa: CASSKFIMNTEAFF

v_call: TRBV13
clone_size: .
cdr3_aa: CVSSTIAGGPADTQYF

v_call: TRBV19
clone_size: .
cdr3_aa: CASTWGDRGTEAFF

v_call: TRBV6-2/TRBV6-3
clone_size: few
cdr3_aa: CASSYEQTRDRYMNTEAFF